This T cell receptor beta chain was recovered during a study of T-cell memory formation after mild COVID-19. Study background: The study found TCR clusters largely donor specific.

Study conclusions and caveats: The CD4+ clones that contracted clustered mainly within CM and EM, and the CD8+ clones concentrated in EMRA.

This clonotype was seen a few times. Its matching antigen is unknown. UMIs and sample barcodes were carried by the TCR alpha and TCR beta cDNA libraries that 5'RACE produced using constant-segment primers. TCRdb re-called the 5' RACE reads through MiXCR, storing one row per CDR3 protein. The sample has under 110,000 distinct CDR3 sequences, approximately 17% seen once. The source of this sequence is an adult woman who had mild COVID-19 (a few samples of this study predate the infection). Cell type and time point are not known. The sequenced sample was PBMCs or a T cell subset sorted from them (not recorded which).

CDR3 in amino acids: CASSFGAGTEAFF. Written as DNA, the CDR3 is TGTGCCAGCAGCTTTGGGGCAGGCACTGAAGCTTTCTTT. This sequence joins TRBV7-6 and TRBJ1-1, with D tentatively TRBD1 (5 bases). V lost 3 bases and J 4 bases, leaving 9 bases between the germline ends. This CDR3 has 13 amino acids. Germline V gene sequence: CDR1 SGHVS, CDR2 FNYEAQ.